These 24 T cell receptor beta chains came from one sample sequenced in a study of T cells in pancreatic ductal adenocarcinoma. Selected pancreatic ductal adenocarcinoma patients had undergone surgery without neoadjuvant therapy. TCRdb's copy holds only in-frame clones and misses some; the assay was immunoSEQ multiplex PCR. This sample has 4,500 to 6,000 clones; more than 65% occur once, and the top ten carry around 7%. The specimen sequenced was pancreatic tumor tissue. These receptors all stem from a human donor with pancreatic ductal adenocarcinoma. The donor label of this sample is uncertain.

The V and J genes are TRBV21-1 and TRBJ1-5; TRBD1, the table's D call, was not compared with the DNA. TRBV21-1 is labeled a pseudogene. The CDR3 consists of 16 residues. The CDR3 region is CASSIGGGGCSQPQHF. The CDR3 nucleotides read TGTGCCAGCAGCATTGGCGGTGGGGGCTGTAGTCAGCCCCAGCATTTT.

The chain combines TRBV18 with TRBJ2-1, with D perhaps given as TRBD1 or TRBD2 (5 bases each). The V end lost 6 bases, the J end lost 5 bases, and 14 bases lay between the germline ends. The CDR3 is 14 residues long. Germline loops: CDR1 KGHSH, CDR2 LQKENI. CDR3 DNA sequence: TGTGCCAGCTCTCGGACGGGGCGGGACAATGAGCAGTTCTTC. The encoded protein is CASSRTGRDNEQFF.

The genes are TRBV7-8 and TRBJ2-1; the D gene could be TRBD1 or TRBD2 (5 bases each). The CDR3 contains 15 residues. V gave up 5 bases and J gave up 0 bases, with 11 bases separating them. CDR1 is SGHVS, CDR2 FQNEAQ, per germline. The CDR3 sequence is CASSLEGSSYNEQFF. CDR3 in DNA: TGTGCCAGCAGCCTAGAGGGGAGCTCCTACAATGAGCAGTTCTTC.

This sequence joins TRBV27 and TRBJ2-6, with D possibly matching TRBD2 (5 bases). Germline V lookup: CDR1 MNHEY, CDR2 SMNVEV (reference sequence). V gave up 5 bases and J gave up 0 bases, with 23 bases separating them. The CDR3 has 20 residues. The chain's CDR3 is CASSPHPGKLVPSGANVLTF. CDR3 DNA: TGTGCCAGCAGTCCCCACCCGGGGAAGTTAGTCCCCTCTGGGGCCAACGTCCTGACTTTC.

The V gene is TRBV7-8, the J gene TRBJ2-3; 9 nucleotides line up with TRBD1. CDR3 length: 17 residues. Per germline, CDR1 SGHVS and CDR2 FQNEAQ. V was clipped by 4 bases and J by 3 bases; unmatched bases: 11. Written as DNA, the CDR3 is TGTGCCAGCAGCTCAACACCTCCTGGGACAGGGACAGATACGCAGTATTTT. Translating gives CASSSTPPGTGTDTQYF. The full variable domain, rest sourced from reference TRBV7-8 and TRBJ2-3, is GAGVSQSPRYKVAKRGQDVALRCDPISGHVSLFWYQQALGQGPEFLTYFQNEAQLDKSGLPSDRFFAERPEGSVSTLKIQRTQQEDSAVYLCASSSTPPGTGTDTQYFGPGTRLTVL.

V gene TRBV11-3 combines with J gene TRBJ2-5; 9 nucleotides align to TRBD2. The CDR3 has 17 residues. V shed 0 bases and J 1 base; nucleotides not matched to a gene: 6. CDR1 is SGHNT and CDR2 is YENEEA in the germline V gene. The CDR3 region is CASSLDLGGRAQETQYF. The CDR3 DNA sequence: TGTGCCAGCAGCTTAGATCTGGGCGGGAGGGCCCAAGAGACCCAGTACTTC.

The J gene is TRBJ1-5, the V gene TRBV27; the match to TRBD1 covers 11 bases. The CDR3 spans 15 residues. Trimming cost V 6 bases and J 1 base; bases outside gene matches: 2. CDR1 and CDR2 (germline): MNHEY, SMNVEV (reference sequence). CDR3 nucleotide sequence: TGTGCCAGCAGGGGGACAGGGGGAAGCAATCAGCCCCAGCATTTT. This codes for CASRGTGGSNQPQHF.

A remark on this clone: Other DNA variants within this sample encode the same CDR3. The chain has TRBV7-9 and TRBJ1-4, with no clear D. Trimming pared 5 bases from V and 0 bases from J, leaving 10 bases between. The germline gives CDR1 SEHNR, CDR2 FQNEAQ (reference sequence). The CDR3 totals 15 residues. The CDR3 bases are TGTGCCAGCAGCGAAAACATTGCAACTAATGAAAAACTGTTTTTT. This gives the protein CASSENIATNEKLFF.

In this sample, this clone turned up a few times. This chain links TRBV7-9 with TRBJ2-3; 9 nucleotides match TRBD2. This CDR3 is 17 amino acids long. Per germline, CDR1 SEHNR and CDR2 FQNEAQ (reference sequence). V lost 0 bases, J lost 4 bases, and 8 bases stayed unmatched. CDR3 loop: CASSLAVGSGSPDTQYF. In DNA form, the CDR3 reads TGTGCCAGCAGCTTAGCGGTTGGTAGCGGGAGCCCAGATACGCAGTATTTT.

The V gene is TRBV9, the J gene TRBJ1-2; D gene unclear. The germline V gene has CDR1 SGDLS and CDR2 YYNGEE. The CDR3 length is 17 residues. Deletions cut 0 bases from V and 4 bases from J, with 19 bases between. The CDR3 nucleotides read TGTGCCAGCAGCGTAGATAGGTGGGCGGACGACCGCTATGGCTACACCTTC. Translation gives CASSVDRWADDRYGYTF.

The gene calls are TRBV29-1 and TRBJ2-2; a weak D match, TRBD1 (6 bases). This CDR3 has 14 residues. CDR1 is SQVTM, CDR2 ANQGSEA, per germline. Trimming shortened V by 1 base and J by 7 bases, and 13 bases separated the two germline ends. The CDR3 coding sequence is TGCAGCGTTGAAGGGCTGGGGGCTGACGGGGAGCTGTTTTTT. Translating it yields CSVEGLGADGELFF.

The rearrangement uses TRBV7-8 and TRBJ1-1, with a possible D match to TRBD1 (6 bases). The CDR3 has 13 amino acids. The germline gives CDR1 SGHVS, CDR2 FQNEAQ. V shed 4 bases and J shed 5 bases, with 11 bases lying between them. The CDR3 reads CASSSQRGTEAFF. CDR3 bases: TGTGCCAGCAGCTCCCAAAGGGGGACTGAAGCTTTCTTT.

The chain is built from TRBV7-6 and TRBJ2-7; 12 positions match TRBD2. In germline, CDR1 is SGHVS, CDR2 FNYEAQ. V lost 0 bases, J lost 0 bases, and 6 bases stayed unmatched. CDR3 length: 18 residues. The CDR3 DNA sequence: TGTGCCAGCAGCTTAGCTGGGACTAGCGGGCCGAGCTCCTACGAGCAGTACTTC. Its translation is CASSLAGTSGPSSYEQYF.

V usage is TRBV10-2 and J usage is TRBJ2-7; 10 positions match TRBD2. Germline assignment: CDR1 WSHSY and CDR2 SAAADI. J gave up 1 base and V 8 bases, and 5 bases lay outside the gene matches. This CDR3 spans 14 amino acids. The chain's CDR3 is CASYSSGSSYEQYF. For the CDR3, the DNA is TGCGCCAGCTATTCTAGCGGGAGTTCCTACGAGCAGTACTTC.

This chain links TRBV5-4 with TRBJ2-5, with 8 bases aligning to TRBD2. The CDR3 sequence is 16 residues long. V dropped 0 bases and J dropped 0; count of bases not matched to a gene: 4. The germline V gene has CDR1 SGHNT and CDR2 YYREEE (reference sequence). Here the CDR3 DNA reads TGTGCCAGCAGCTTGGTGGCGGGGGGACACCAAGAGACCCAGTACTTC. Its translation: CASSLVAGGHQETQYF.

The chain carries TRBV6-5 and TRBJ2-2, with D maybe TRBD1 (6 bases). The CDR3 runs to 16 residues. The V end lost 2 bases, the J end lost 0 bases, and 10 bases lay between the germline ends. Germline CDR1 is MNHEY and CDR2 is SVGAGI. The CDR3 here is CASSYADRSNTGELFF. In DNA, the CDR3 is TGTGCCAGCAGTTACGCGGACAGATCGAACACCGGGGAGCTGTTTTTT.

The chain carries TRBV10-3 and TRBJ2-1, with 12 nucleotides matching TRBD1. V shed 1 base, J shed 1 base, and the junction held 8 bases outside the gene matches. The CDR3 is 19 amino acids. Germline loops: CDR1 ENHRY, CDR2 SYGVKD. CDR3 region: CAISELLPGQGASYNEQFF. CDR3 DNA: TGTGCCATCAGTGAGTTATTACCGGGACAGGGGGCTTCCTACAATGAGCAGTTCTTC.

The V and J genes are TRBV9 and TRBJ2-1; possible D gene TRBD2, 7 bases. CDR1 is SGDLS and CDR2 is YYNGEE in the germline V gene. V was shortened by 4 bases and J by 5 bases, with 19 bases between the two germline ends. CDR3 length equals 16 residues. Here the CDR3 DNA reads TGTGCCAGCAGCCCAGACCCCCGGGGGGCCAACAATGAGCAGTTCTTC. Its translation is CASSPDPRGANNEQFF.

This chain connects TRBV29-1 to TRBJ2-5; 7 bases fit TRBD1. J was trimmed by 5 bases and V by 4 bases; bases with no gene match: 16. This CDR3 spans 16 amino acids. Germline V CDR1 and CDR2: SQVTM, ANQGSEA. DNA for the CDR3: TGCAGCGTTGTAAGGGGGCGCGGGTGGGGACCGGAGACCCAGTACTTC. Translation: CSVVRGRGWGPETQYF.

The V and J genes are TRBV19 and TRBJ1-2, with D perhaps matching TRBD1 (6 bases). The CDR3 is 14 residues long. In germline, CDR1 is LNHDA, CDR2 SQIVND (reference sequence). The CDR3 nucleotides read TGTGGCGAGAGAAAAACAGGGTTGAACTATGGCTACACCTTC. Protein product: CGERKTGLNYGYTF.

Remarks on this clone: Other DNA sequences in the same sample also yield this CDR3. The rearrangement joins TRBV4-3 to TRBJ2-2; 9 bases match TRBD1. The CDR3 has 17 amino acids. Trimming at V came to 3 bases and at J to 4 bases, leaving 9 bases not matched to a gene. In germline, CDR1 is LGHNA, CDR2 YSLEER. The CDR3 coding sequence is TGCGCCAGCAGCCACAGAACAGGGGGCGGTAGCACCGGGGAGCTGTTTTTT. Residues: CASSHRTGGGSTGELFF.

The V call is TRBV10-3, the J call TRBJ2-2; D is possibly TRBD1 (6 bases). Germline lookup yields CDR1 ENHRY and CDR2 SYGVKD. The CDR3 runs to 18 residues. Deletions cut 6 bases from V and 3 bases from J, with 23 bases between. The CDR3 DNA reads as TGTGCCATCAGGGAACAGGGTTCCAGGCCCTCGGACACCGGGGAGCTGTTTTTT. Its protein is CAIREQGSRPSDTGELFF.

The chain joins TRBV19 to TRBJ2-1; 7 bases align to TRBD2. Germline loops: CDR1 LNHDA, CDR2 SQIVND (reference sequence). CDR3 length equals 16 residues. Trimming took 1 base from V and 6 from J; bases not matched to a gene: 9. The CDR3 nucleotides read TGTGCCAGTAGTATAGGTTTGAGCGGGGCCACCAATGAGCAGTTCTTC. This codes for CASSIGLSGATNEQFF.

The chain employs TRBV9 and TRBJ1-3; D is unclear. The V end was cut by 0 bases, the J end by 0 bases, with 10 bases between. This CDR3 has 16 amino acids. The germline gives CDR1 SGDLS, CDR2 YYNGEE. CDR3 bases: TGTGCCAGCAGCGTAGAGGGAGGAAGCTCTGGAAACACCATATATTTT. It yields the protein CASSVEGGSSGNTIYF.